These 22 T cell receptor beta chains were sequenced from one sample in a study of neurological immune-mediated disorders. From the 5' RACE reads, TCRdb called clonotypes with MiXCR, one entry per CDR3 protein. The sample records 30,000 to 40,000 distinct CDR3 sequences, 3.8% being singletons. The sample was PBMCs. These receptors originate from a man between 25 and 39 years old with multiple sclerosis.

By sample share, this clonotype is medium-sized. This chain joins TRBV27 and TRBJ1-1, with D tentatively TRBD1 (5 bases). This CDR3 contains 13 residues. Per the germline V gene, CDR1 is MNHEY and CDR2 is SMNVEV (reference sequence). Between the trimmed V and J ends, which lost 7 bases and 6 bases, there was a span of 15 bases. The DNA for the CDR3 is TGTGCCAGCACACAGGAAGGGGCGTCTGAAGCTTTCTTT. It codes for CASTQEGASEAFF.

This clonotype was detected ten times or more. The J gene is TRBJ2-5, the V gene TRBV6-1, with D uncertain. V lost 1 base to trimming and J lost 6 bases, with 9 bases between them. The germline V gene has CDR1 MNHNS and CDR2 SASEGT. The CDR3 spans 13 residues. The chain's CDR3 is CASSEVPFKTQYF. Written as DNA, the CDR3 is TGTGCCAGCAGTGAAGTACCCTTTAAGACCCAGTACTTC.

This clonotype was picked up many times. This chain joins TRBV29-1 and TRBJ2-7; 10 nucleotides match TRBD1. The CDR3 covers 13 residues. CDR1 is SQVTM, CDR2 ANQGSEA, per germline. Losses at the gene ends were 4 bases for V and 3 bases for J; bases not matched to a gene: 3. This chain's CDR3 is CSVVWDRGYEQYF. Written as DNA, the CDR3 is TGCAGCGTTGTATGGGACAGGGGCTACGAGCAGTACTTC.

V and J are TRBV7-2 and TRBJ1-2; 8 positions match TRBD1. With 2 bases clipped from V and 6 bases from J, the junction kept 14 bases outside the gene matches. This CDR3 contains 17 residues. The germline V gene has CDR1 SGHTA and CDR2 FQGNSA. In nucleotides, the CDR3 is TGTGCCAGCAGCTTATCTTTAACCGGGACAGGTGGCGATGGCTACACCTTC. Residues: CASSLSLTGTGGDGYTF.

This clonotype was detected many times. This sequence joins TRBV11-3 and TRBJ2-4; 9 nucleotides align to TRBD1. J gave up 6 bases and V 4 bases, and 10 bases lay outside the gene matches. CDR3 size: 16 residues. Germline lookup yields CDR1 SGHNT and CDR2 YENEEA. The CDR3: CASSSPPQGAGNIQYF. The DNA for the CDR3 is TGTGCCAGCAGCTCCCCCCCACAGGGGGCGGGAAACATTCAGTACTTC.

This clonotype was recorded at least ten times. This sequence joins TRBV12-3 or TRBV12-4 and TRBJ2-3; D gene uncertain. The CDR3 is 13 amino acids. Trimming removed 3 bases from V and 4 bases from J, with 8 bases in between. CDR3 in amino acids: CASSFRRSDTQYF. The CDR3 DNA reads TGTGCCAGCAGTTTCCGCAGGTCAGATACGCAGTATTTT.

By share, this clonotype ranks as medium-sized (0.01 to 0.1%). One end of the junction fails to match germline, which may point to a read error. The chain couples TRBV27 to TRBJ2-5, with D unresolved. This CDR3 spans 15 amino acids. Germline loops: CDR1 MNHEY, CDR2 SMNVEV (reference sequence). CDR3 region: CASSLFPAYQETQYF. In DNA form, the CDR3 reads TGTGCCAGCAGTTTATTCCCTGCGTACCAGGAGACCCAGTACTTC.

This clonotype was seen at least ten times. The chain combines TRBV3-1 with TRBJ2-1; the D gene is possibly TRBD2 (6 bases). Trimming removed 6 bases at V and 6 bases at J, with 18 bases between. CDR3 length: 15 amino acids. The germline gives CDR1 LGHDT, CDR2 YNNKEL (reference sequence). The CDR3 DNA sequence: TGTGCCAGCAGACTTGGAGGGCTATACCTCAATGAGCAGTTCTTC. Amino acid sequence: CASRLGGLYLNEQFF.

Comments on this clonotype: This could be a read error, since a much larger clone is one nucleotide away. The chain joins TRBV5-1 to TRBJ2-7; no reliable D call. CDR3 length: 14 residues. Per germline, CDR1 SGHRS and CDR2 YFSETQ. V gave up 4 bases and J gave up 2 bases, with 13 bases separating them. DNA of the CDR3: TGCGCCAGCAGCGGGAAGGAAAGGACCTACGAGCAGTACTTC. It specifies CASSGKERTYEQYF.

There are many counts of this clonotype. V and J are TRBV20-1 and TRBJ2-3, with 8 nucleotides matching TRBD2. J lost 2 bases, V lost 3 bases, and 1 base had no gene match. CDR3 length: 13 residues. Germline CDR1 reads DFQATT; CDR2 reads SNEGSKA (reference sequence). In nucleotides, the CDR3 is TGCAGTGCTAGCGGGGGGGCCACAGATACGCAGTATTTT. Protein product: CSASGGATDTQYF.

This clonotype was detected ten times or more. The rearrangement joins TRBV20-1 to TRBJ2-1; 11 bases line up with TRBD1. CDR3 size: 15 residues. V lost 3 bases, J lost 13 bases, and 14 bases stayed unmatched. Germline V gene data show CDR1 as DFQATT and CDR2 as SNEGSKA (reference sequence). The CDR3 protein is CSARGTTGQGAEQFF. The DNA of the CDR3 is TGCAGTGCTAGGGGAACCACCGGACAGGGGGCCGAACAGTTCTTC.

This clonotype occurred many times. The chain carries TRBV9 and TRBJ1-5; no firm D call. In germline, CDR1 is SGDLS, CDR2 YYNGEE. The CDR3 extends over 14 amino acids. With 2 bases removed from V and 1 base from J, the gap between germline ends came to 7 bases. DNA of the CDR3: TGTGCCAGCAGCGTGTTGGACAGCAATCAGCCCCAGCATTTT. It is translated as CASSVLDSNQPQHF.

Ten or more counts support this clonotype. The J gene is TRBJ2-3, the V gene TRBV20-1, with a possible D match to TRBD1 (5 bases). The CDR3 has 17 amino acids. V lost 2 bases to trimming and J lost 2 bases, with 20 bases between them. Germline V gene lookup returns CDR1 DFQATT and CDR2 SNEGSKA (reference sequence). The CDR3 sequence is CSARLEDMPLYTDTQYF. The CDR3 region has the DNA TGCAGTGCTAGACTCGAGGACATGCCTCTTTACACAGATACGCAGTATTTT.

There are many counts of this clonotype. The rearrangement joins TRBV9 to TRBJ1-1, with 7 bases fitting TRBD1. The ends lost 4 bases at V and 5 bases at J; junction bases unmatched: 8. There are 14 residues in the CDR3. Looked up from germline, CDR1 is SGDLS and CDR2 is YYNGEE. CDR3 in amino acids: CASSRVVQGTEAFF. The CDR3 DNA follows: TGTGCCAGCAGCAGAGTCGTACAGGGGACTGAAGCTTTCTTT.

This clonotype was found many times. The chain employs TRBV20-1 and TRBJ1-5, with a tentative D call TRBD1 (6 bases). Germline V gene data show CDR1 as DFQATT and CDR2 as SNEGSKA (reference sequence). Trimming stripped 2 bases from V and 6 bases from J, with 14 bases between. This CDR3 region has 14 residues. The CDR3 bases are TGCAGTGCTAGAATACAGGGTGGGGGTCAGCCCCAGCATTTT. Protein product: CSARIQGGGQPQHF.

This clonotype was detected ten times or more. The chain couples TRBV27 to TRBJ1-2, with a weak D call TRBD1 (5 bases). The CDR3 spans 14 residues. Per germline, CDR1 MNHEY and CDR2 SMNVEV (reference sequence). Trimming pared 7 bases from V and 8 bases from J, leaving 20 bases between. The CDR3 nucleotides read TGTGCCAGCAAACCTCTCAGGGAAACCGGCGGCTACACCTTC. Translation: CASKPLRETGGYTF.

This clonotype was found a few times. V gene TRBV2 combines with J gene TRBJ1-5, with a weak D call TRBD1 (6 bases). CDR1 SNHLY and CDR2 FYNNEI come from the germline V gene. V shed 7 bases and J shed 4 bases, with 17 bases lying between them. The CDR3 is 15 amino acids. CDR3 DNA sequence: TGTGCCAGCAATCCCGGACAGACCCCGAATCAGCCCCAGCATTTT. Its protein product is CASNPGQTPNQPQHF. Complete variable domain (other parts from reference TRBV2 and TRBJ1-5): EPEVTQTPSHQVTQMGQEVILRCVPISNHLYFYWYRQILGQKVEFLVSFYNNEISEKSEIFDDQFSVERPDGSNFTLKIRSTKLEDSAMYFCASNPGQTPNQPQHFGDGTRLSIL.

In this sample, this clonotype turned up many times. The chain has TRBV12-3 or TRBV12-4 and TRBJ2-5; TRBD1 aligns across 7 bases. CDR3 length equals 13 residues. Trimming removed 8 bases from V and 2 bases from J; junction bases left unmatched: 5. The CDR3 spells CASGLDRQETQYF. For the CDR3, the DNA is TGTGCCAGCGGACTGGACAGGCAAGAGACCCAGTACTTC.

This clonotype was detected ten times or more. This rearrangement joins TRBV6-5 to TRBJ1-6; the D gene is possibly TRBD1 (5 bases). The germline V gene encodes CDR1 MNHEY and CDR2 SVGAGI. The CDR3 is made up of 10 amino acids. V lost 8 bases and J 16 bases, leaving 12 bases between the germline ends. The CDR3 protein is CASGRDLLHF. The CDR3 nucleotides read TGTGCCAGCGGCCGGGACCTACTCCACTTT.

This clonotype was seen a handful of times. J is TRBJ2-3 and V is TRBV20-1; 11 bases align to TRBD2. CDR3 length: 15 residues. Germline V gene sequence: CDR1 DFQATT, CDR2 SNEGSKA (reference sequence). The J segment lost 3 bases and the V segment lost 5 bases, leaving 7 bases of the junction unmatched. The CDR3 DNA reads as TGCAGTGCTGGAACTAGCGGGGGTCGGACAGATACGCAGTATTTT. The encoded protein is CSAGTSGGRTDTQYF.

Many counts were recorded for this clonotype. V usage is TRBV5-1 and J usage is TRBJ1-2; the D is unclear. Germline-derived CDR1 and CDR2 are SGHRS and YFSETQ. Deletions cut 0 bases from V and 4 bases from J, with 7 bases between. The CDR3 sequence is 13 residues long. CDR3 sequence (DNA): TGCGCCAGCAGCTTGGAGGCGGGCTATGGCTACACCTTC. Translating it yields CASSLEAGYGYTF.

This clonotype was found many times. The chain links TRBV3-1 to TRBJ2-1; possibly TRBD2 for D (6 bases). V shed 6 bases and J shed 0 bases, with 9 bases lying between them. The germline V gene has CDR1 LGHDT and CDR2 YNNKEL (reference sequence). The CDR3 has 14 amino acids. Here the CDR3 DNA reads TGTGCCAGCAGTCCCGGGAGCTCCTACAATGAGCAGTTCTTC. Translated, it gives CASSPGSSYNEQFF.